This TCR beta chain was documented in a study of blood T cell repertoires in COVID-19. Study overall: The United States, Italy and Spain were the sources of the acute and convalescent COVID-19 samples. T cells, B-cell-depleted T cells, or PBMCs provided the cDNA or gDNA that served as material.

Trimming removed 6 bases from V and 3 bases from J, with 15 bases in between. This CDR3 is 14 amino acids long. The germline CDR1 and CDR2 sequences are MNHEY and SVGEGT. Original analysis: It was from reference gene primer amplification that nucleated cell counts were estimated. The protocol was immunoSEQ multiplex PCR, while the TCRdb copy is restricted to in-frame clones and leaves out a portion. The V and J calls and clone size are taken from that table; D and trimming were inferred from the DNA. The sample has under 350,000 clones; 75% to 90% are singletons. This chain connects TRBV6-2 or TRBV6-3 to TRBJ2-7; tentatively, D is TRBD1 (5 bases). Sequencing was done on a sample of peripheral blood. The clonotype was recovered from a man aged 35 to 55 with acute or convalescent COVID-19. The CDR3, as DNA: TGTGCCAGCAGCCCCAGGGCTCTTAGCTACGAGCAGTACTTC. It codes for CASSPRALSYEQYF.